A selection of T cell receptor beta chains follows, all from one sample in a study of Graves' ophthalmopathy and Graves' hyperthyroidism. Using its own MiXCR run on the multiplex PCR reads, TCRdb lists one record per CDR3 protein. The sample lists a few hundred thousand distinct CDR3 sequences, roughly a fifth seen once, with roughly 44% in the top ten. The sequencing input was peripheral blood. The receptor source for this set is a woman in her forties or fifties with Graves' ophthalmopathy. Both conserved end residues are part of each CDR3. A D gene is named only where the DNA matches it firmly. Clone size appears in some rows only: once, few, many, or a class for an expanded clone.

.	.	TRBV28	TRBJ1-5	TGTGCCAGCACTCCGAACTGGCAGCCCGATCAGCCCCAGCATTTT	CASTPNWQPDQPQHF
.	many	TRBV28	TRBJ2-7	TGTGCCAGCAGTCCGGGGGGCGGGGTCCTTCGCGGGCAGTACTTC	CASSPGGGVLRGQYF
TRBD1	many	TRBV7-9	TRBJ1-2	TGTGCCAGCAGCTCCCCGGGACAGGGGGGGGGCTACACCTTC	CASSSPGQGGGYTF
TRBD1	.	TRBV5-1	TRBJ1-1	TGCGCCAGCAGCGTTCAGGGGGCGGTTGAAGCTTTCTTT	CASSVQGAVEAFF
TRBD1	many	TRBV18	TRBJ2-5	TGTGCCAGCTCACCTACAGGGGTCGGAACGGAGACCCAGTACTTC	CASSPTGVGTETQYF
.	.	TRBV6-7	TRBJ1-5	TGTGCCAGCCGAAGGACAGCAATCGATCAGCCCCAGCATTTT	CASRRTAIDQPQHF
.	many	TRBV29-1	TRBJ1-2	TGCAGCGTTGAGACTTATGGCTACACCTTC	CSVETYGYTF
.	many	TRBV7-2	TRBJ2-5	TGTGCCAGCAGCTCCCTGACCCAAGCCACCCAGTACTTC	CASSSLTQATQYF
TRBD1	few	TRBV5-5	TRBJ1-2	TGTGCCAGCAGCTTGGGACCACAGGGGGCGCTTTATGGCTACACCTTC	CASSLGPQGALYGYTF
.	many	TRBV20-1	TRBJ2-2	TGCAGTGCTCCAAGGGTGGGGAACACCGGGGAGCTGTTTTTT	CSAPRVGNTGELFF
.	.	TRBV11-2	TRBJ1-6	TGTGCCAGCAGCCCCAGGGGAGGTCTCTTGAGCTCCTATAATTCACCCCTCCACTTT	CASSPRGGLLSSYNSPLHF
.	many	TRBV7-8	TRBJ2-7	TGTGCCAGCAGCCCCGGGGACTTAAGCTCCTACGAGCAGTACTTC	CASSPGDLSSYEQYF
.	many	TRBV5-6	TRBJ2-5	TGTGCCAGCAGCTTGAGGACTGGGATTTCCCAAGAGACCCAGTACTTC	CASSLRTGISQETQYF
TRBD1	.	TRBV6-1	TRBJ1-3	TGTGCCAGCAGGGGACAGTCCTCTGGAAACACCATATATTTT	CASRGQSSGNTIYF
.	many	TRBV5-1	TRBJ2-5	TGCGCCAGCAGCTTGGAGCAGGGAAAAGAGACCCAGTACTTC	CASSLEQGKETQYF
.	many	TRBV7-8	TRBJ2-7	TGTGCCAGCAGCGCCCTTGAGGCTAGCGAGCAGTACTTC	CASSALEASEQYF
.	many	TRBV6-5	TRBJ1-2	TGTGCCAGCACCCTCGAGGGGGGTGCGAATGGCTACACCTTC	CASTLEGGANGYTF
.	few	TRBV28	TRBJ2-7	TGTGCCAGCAGCGGATCCGGGGCCCGAACCTACGAGCAGTACTTC	CASSGSGARTYEQYF
.	.	TRBV20-1	TRBJ2-7	TGCAGCGCTCTCGAGGGGAGCTCCTACGAGCAGTACTTC	CSALEGSSYEQYF
.	many	TRBV29-1	TRBJ1-2	TGCAGCGTTTTACTGACAGCTAACTATGGCTACACCTTC	CSVLLTANYGYTF
.	many	TRBV5-6	TRBJ1-5	TGTGCCAGCAGCTTGTTAGGGATGAGCAATCAGCCCCAGCATTTT	CASSLLGMSNQPQHF
TRBD1	many	TRBV30	TRBJ1-5	TGTGCCTGGGGACAGGGCCTGAGCAATCAGCCCCAGCATTTT	CAWGQGLSNQPQHF
.	many	TRBV12-3/TRBV12-4	TRBJ2-2	TGTGCCAGCAGTTCACTGGGGGGGGGGGCGGTTGACACCGGGGAGCTGTTTTTT	CASSSLGGGAVDTGELFF
.	.	TRBV6-2/TRBV6-3	TRBJ2-7	TGTGCCAGCAGTTCCCCACACGCGAGCTCCTACGAGCAGTACTTC	CASSSPHASSYEQYF
TRBD2	many	TRBV5-5	TRBJ2-7	TGTGCCAGCAGCTTGGTGGGAGGGGCCTACGAGCAGTACTTC	CASSLVGGAYEQYF
.	many	TRBV6-5	TRBJ2-7	TGTGCCAGCAGTTACACGGCCCATTCTGGAAGCGAGCAGTACTTC	CASSYTAHSGSEQYF
.	many	TRBV6-2/TRBV6-3	TRBJ1-5	TGTGCCAGCAGTTATCTGCCCACTGGGGCCCATCAGCCCCAGCATTTT	CASSYLPTGAHQPQHF
.	many	TRBV5-8	TRBJ2-7	TGTGCCAGCAGCCGCAAAGGGTGGGGCCACGAGCAGTACTTC	CASSRKGWGHEQYF
TRBD2	.	TRBV12-3/TRBV12-4	TRBJ2-5	TGTGCCAGCAGCTTATTCGGCGGGAGAGGGGTCGAGACCCAGTACTTC	CASSLFGGRGVETQYF
.	many	TRBV6-2/TRBV6-3	TRBJ1-1	TGTGCCAGCAGTTACTCGAGATGGAACACTGAAGCTTTCTTT	CASSYSRWNTEAFF
.	many	TRBV7-2	TRBJ1-1	TGTGCCAGCAGCCCACTTCGGACAGATGAAGCTTTCTTT	CASSPLRTDEAFF
.	many	TRBV11-2	TRBJ2-7	TGTGCCAGCAGCTTAGATGGTGCTCCTCACGGCTACGAGCAGTACTTC	CASSLDGAPHGYEQYF
.	many	TRBV5-1	TRBJ1-1	TGCGCCAGCAGCTTTGGGGGGAACACTGAAGCTTTCTTT	CASSFGGNTEAFF
.	many	TRBV7-9	TRBJ1-1	TGTGCCAGCAGCTTGGGGGACGGATTGAACACTGAAGCTTTCTTT	CASSLGDGLNTEAFF
.	many	TRBV7-8	TRBJ2-2	TGTGCCAGCAGCTTAGCGGGAGACACCGGGGAGCTGTTTTTT	CASSLAGDTGELFF
.	many	TRBV11-2	TRBJ1-1	TGTGCCAGCAGCAAAACAATGAACACTGAAGCTTTCTTT	CASSKTMNTEAFF
TRBD1	.	TRBV4-2	TRBJ2-7	TGTGCCAGCAGCCGTGCATTCGGCCAGGGGGCCTACGAGCAGTACTTC	CASSRAFGQGAYEQYF
.	many	TRBV6-1	TRBJ1-6	TGTGCCAGCACAGCAGGGAGAGGATCACCCCTCCACTTT	CASTAGRGSPLHF
TRBD2	many	TRBV12-3/TRBV12-4	TRBJ2-5	TGTGCCAGCAGTTATGGGTATTGGGGGGGCCAAGAGACCCAGTACTTC	CASSYGYWGGQETQYF